The next 15 T cell receptor beta chains were all read from a single sample in a study of cytomegalovirus exposure and HLA in healthy donors. PCR used 60 Vbeta primers and 13 Jbeta primers. Profiled with immunoSEQ multiplex PCR; TCRdb holds only in-frame clones, not every one. Counted here are 35,000 to 50,000 clones, 81% occurring once; the ten biggest clones make up approximately 3%. The material sequenced was PBMCs. Source of these receptors: a man aged 45-60 years in good health and CMV-seronegative.

There are a few counts of this clone. One junction end does not reproduce the germline sequence, and a read error may be involved. The chain uses TRBV9 and TRBJ2-7, with 7 bases aligning to TRBD2. The CDR3 runs to 15 residues. Germline-derived CDR1 and CDR2 are SGDLS and YYNGEE. CDR3 bases: TGTACCAGCAGCCCCCGGGGTGGGGTCTGGGAGGGGCAGTACTTC. Translated, it gives CTSSPRGGVWEGQYF.

The chain recombines TRBV5-1 with TRBJ2-6; D might be TRBD2 (5 bases). The CDR3 is 17 amino acids. V was clipped by 0 bases and J by 0 bases, with 10 bases between them. Germline CDR1 SGHRS, CDR2 YFSETQ. The CDR3 nucleotides are TGCGCCAGCAGCTTGGGGGTAGAGGGCTCTGGGGCCAACGTCCTGACTTTC. Protein sequence: CASSLGVEGSGANVLTF.

This chain links TRBV6-5 with TRBJ2-4; 7 bases line up with TRBD1. V was clipped by 6 bases and J by 7 bases; unmatched bases: 9. The CDR3 runs to 14 residues. From germline, CDR1 is MNHEY and CDR2 SVGAGI. CDR3 loop: CASRRQGRPNIQYF. CDR3 nucleotide sequence: TGTGCCAGCAGGAGACAGGGCAGGCCGAACATTCAGTACTTC.

The V gene is TRBV4-1, the J gene TRBJ2-2; 7 nucleotides align to TRBD1. The germline gives CDR1 MGHRA, CDR2 YSYEKL. Trimming took 4 bases from V and 4 from J; bases not matched to a gene: 12. The length of the CDR3 is 17 residues. The CDR3 spells CASSPVRTRGPTGELFF. CDR3 sequence (DNA): TGCGCCAGCAGCCCGGTGAGGACGAGGGGGCCCACCGGGGAGCTGTTTTTT.

The V gene is TRBV7-8, the J gene TRBJ2-2; D is undetermined. V gave up 7 bases and J gave up 3 bases, with 6 bases separating them. This CDR3 comprises 12 residues. CDR1 and CDR2 (germline): SGHVS, FQNEAQ. The CDR3 DNA reads as TGTGCCAGCAAATATCACACCGGGGAGCTGTTTTTT. It translates to CASKYHTGELFF. The full variable domain, with the rest looked up from reference TRBV7-8 and TRBJ2-2, is GAGVSQSPRYKVAKRGQDVALRCDPISGHVSLFWYQQALGQGPEFLTYFQNEAQLDKSGLPSDRFFAERPEGSVSTLKIQRTQQEDSAVYLCASKYHTGELFFGEGSRLTVL.

This clone was found once. The CDR3 protein is CASSEGGRGYGYTF. As DNA, the CDR3 is TGTGCCAGCAGTGAAGGGGGTAGGGGCTATGGCTACACCTTC. The chain couples TRBV2 to TRBJ1-2, with TRBD1 as a possible D gene (5 bases). Trimming left V 1 base short and J 4 bases short, with 10 bases between. Germline V gives CDR1 SNHLY, CDR2 FYNNEI. The CDR3 contains 14 residues.

The chain has TRBV28 and TRBJ2-1, with D perhaps TRBD1 (5 bases). The germline V gene has CDR1 MDHEN and CDR2 SYDVKM. Trimming left V 4 bases short and J 10 bases short, with 14 bases between. The CDR3 runs to 13 residues. The CDR3 here is CASSSPQGLEQFF. Written as DNA, the CDR3 is TGTGCCAGCAGTTCGCCCCAGGGTCTAGAGCAGTTCTTC.

As regards this clone: At one end, the junction sequence differs from germline, possibly due to a read error. Other nucleotide sequences in the sample specify the same CDR3. V gene TRBV5-1 combines with J gene TRBJ1-6; D remains ambiguous. The V gene's germline CDR1 is SGHRS and CDR2 YFSETQ. There are 14 residues in the CDR3. In DNA form, the CDR3 reads TGCGCCAGCAGCCCCGGTTCCCATAATTCCCCCCTCCACTTT. Protein product: CASSPGSHNSPLHF.

The chain joins TRBV5-1 to TRBJ2-1, with D perhaps matching TRBD1 (6 bases). Trimming left V 3 bases short and J 6 bases short, with 19 bases between. The germline V gene has CDR1 SGHRS and CDR2 YFSETQ. The CDR3 runs to 16 residues. The CDR3 DNA is TGCGCCAGCAGCTCCCCCGGGACACCAACGGGCAATGAGCAGTTCTTC. Its protein is CASSSPGTPTGNEQFF.

This chain links TRBV9 with TRBJ1-1, with TRBD1 matching 7 bases. After removal of 3 bases from V and 4 bases from J, the junction contained 6 bases not matched to a gene. The CDR3 contains 14 residues. CDR1 is SGDLS and CDR2 is YYNGEE in the germline V gene. The CDR3 sequence: CASSGQGWGTEAFF. The CDR3 bases are TGTGCCAGCAGCGGACAGGGATGGGGCACTGAAGCTTTCTTT.

V usage is TRBV4-2 and J usage is TRBJ2-2, with 7 positions matching TRBD1. The CDR3 contains 16 residues. Germline CDR1 and CDR2: LGHNA and YNFKEQ. V lost 0 bases and J lost 6; bases outside the gene matches: 7. The CDR3 DNA reads as TGTGCCAGCAGCCAAGAACAGGGGCTAGTCTCCGGGGAGCTGTTTTTT. This codes for CASSQEQGLVSGELFF.

This rearrangement joins TRBV28 to TRBJ1-1; D gene ambiguous. The V end was cut by 1 base, the J end by 4 bases, with 10 bases between. The length of the CDR3 is 14 residues. Looked up from germline, CDR1 is MDHEN and CDR2 is SYDVKM. The DNA for the CDR3 is TGTGCCAGCAGTTTATTGGGCGTTGGCACTGAAGCTTTCTTT. Its translation is CASSLLGVGTEAFF.

V usage is TRBV5-1 and J usage is TRBJ1-1, with 8 bases lining up with TRBD1. This CDR3 is built from 19 residues. The V gene end was trimmed by 0 bases and the J gene end by 1 base; junction bases not matched to a gene: 14. Germline-derived CDR1 and CDR2 are SGHRS and YFSETQ. This CDR3 is CASSLAFPGQASKNTEAFF. The CDR3 DNA reads as TGCGCCAGCAGCTTGGCGTTCCCGGGACAGGCTTCTAAGAACACTGAAGCTTTCTTT.

The chain links TRBV19 to TRBJ2-3; 10 nucleotides align to TRBD1. The CDR3 length is 15 residues. The V segment lost 5 bases and the J segment 1 base; nucleotides outside the gene matches: 3. Germline CDR1 LNHDA, CDR2 SQIVND (reference sequence). The CDR3 loop is CASSPGTGGTDTQYF. The CDR3 bases are TGTGCCAGTAGTCCCGGGACAGGGGGCACAGATACGCAGTATTTT. The complete variable domain, with remaining parts taken from reference TRBV19 and TRBJ2-3, reads DGGITQSPKYLFRKEGQNVTLSCEQNLNHDAMYWYRQDPGQGLRLIYYSQIVNDFQKGDIAEGYSVSREKKESFPLTVTSAQKNPTAFYLCASSPGTGGTDTQYFGPGTRLTVL.

The rearrangement uses TRBV9 and TRBJ1-2; 7 bases are a match to TRBD1. The germline CDR1 and CDR2 sequences are SGDLS and YYNGEE. V was clipped by 2 bases and J by 1 base; unmatched bases: 5. The CDR3 spans 15 residues. Written as DNA, the CDR3 is TGTGCCAGCAGCGTCGGAGGGGGCATTAACTATGGCTACACCTTC. Protein sequence: CASSVGGGINYGYTF. The whole variable domain, remainder taken from reference TRBV9 and TRBJ1-2, is DSGVTQTPKHLITATGQRVTLRCSPRSGDLSVYWYQQSLDQGLQFLIQYYNGEERAKGNILERFSAQQFPDLHSELNLSSLELGDSALYFCASSVGGGINYGYTFGSGTRLTVV.